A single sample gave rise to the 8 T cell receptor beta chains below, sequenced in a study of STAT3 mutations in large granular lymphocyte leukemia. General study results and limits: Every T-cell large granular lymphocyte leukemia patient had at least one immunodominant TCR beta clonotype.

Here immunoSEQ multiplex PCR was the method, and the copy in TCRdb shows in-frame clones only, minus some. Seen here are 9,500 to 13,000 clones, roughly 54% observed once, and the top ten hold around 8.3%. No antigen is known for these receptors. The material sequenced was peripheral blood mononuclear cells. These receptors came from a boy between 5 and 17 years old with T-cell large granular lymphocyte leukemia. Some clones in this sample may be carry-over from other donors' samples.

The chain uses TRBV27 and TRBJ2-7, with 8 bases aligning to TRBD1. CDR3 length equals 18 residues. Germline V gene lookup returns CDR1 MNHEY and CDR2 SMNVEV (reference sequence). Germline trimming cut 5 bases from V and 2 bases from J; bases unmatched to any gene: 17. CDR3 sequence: CASSPTSGTGLIAYEQYF. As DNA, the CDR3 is TGTGCCAGCAGTCCAACTTCCGGGACAGGATTAATTGCCTACGAGCAGTACTTC.

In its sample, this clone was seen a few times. In DNA form, the CDR3 reads TGTGCCTGGCGGCCACCGCCGTCCAATGGCTACACCTTC. Translating gives CAWRPPPSNGYTF. This rearrangement joins TRBV30 to TRBJ1-2, with unresolved D. CDR3 size: 13 residues. Germline loops: CDR1 GTSNPN, CDR2 SVGIG (reference sequence). Trimming left V 5 bases short and J 6 bases short, with 16 bases between.

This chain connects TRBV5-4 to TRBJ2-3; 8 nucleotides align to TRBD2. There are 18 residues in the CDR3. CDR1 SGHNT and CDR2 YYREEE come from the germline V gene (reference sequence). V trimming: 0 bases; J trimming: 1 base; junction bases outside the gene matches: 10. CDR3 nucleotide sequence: TGTGCCAGCAGCTTGGGAAGGGTTGGGCGGGGGGGCACAGATACGCAGTATTTT. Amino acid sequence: CASSLGRVGRGGTDTQYF. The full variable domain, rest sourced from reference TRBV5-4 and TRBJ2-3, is ETGVTQSPTHLIKTRGQQVTLRCSSQSGHNTVSWYQQALGQGPQFIFQYYREEENGRGNFPPRFSGLQFPNYSSELNVNALELDDSALYLCASSLGRVGRGGTDTQYFGPGTRLTVL.

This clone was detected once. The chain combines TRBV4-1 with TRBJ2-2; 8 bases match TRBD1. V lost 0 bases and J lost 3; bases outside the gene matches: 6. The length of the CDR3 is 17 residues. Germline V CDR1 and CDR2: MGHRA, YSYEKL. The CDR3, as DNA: TGCGCCAGCAGCCAAGATCAGGGGGCAGTTTACACCGGGGAGCTGTTTTTT. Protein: CASSQDQGAVYTGELFF.

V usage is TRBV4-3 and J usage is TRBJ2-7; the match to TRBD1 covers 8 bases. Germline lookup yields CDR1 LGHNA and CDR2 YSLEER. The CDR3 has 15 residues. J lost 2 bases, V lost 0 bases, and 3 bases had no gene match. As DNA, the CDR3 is TGCGCCAGCAGCCAAGAGCAGGGGGCCGCCTACGAGCAGTACTTC. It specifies CASSQEQGAAYEQYF.

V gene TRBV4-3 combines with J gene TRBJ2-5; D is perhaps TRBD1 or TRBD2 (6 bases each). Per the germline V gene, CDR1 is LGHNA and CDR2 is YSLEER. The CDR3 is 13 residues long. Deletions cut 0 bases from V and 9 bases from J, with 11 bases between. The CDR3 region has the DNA TGCGCCAGCAGCCAAGATGGAGGGACACCCCAGTACTTC. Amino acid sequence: CASSQDGGTPQYF.

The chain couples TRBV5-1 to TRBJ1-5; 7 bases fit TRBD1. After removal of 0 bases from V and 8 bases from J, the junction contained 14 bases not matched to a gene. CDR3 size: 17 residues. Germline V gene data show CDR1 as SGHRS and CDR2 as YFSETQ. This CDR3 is CASSLGVSPGGMEPQHF. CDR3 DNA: TGCGCCAGCAGCTTGGGGGTCTCTCCAGGGGGTATGGAGCCCCAGCATTTT. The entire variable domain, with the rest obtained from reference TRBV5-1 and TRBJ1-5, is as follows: KAGVTQTPRYLIKTRGQQVTLSCSPISGHRSVSWYQQTPGQGLQFLFEYFSETQRNKGNFPGRFSGRQFSNSRSEMNVSTLELGDSALYLCASSLGVSPGGMEPQHFGDGTRLSIL.

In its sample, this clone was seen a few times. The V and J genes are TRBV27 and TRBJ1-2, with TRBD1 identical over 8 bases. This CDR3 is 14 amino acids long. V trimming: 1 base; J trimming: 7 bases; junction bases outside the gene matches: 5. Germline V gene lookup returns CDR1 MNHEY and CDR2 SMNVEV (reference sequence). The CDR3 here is CASSLYQGAGGYTF. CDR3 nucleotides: TGTGCCAGCAGTTTATATCAGGGGGCGGGTGGCTACACCTTC.